What follows are 31 T cell receptor beta chains derived from one specimen sequenced in a study of CDR3 diversity in severe acne. TCRdb ran MiXCR on the PCR reads and lists one entry per CDR3 protein. The table records some 90,000 distinct CDR3 sequences, under 55% of them present only once. The specimen sequenced was blood. The receptors come from a male donor with severe acne vulgaris.

This clonotype occurred many times. The rearrangement uses TRBV24-1 and TRBJ2-7; D might be TRBD1 (6 bases). The CDR3 is 11 residues long. In germline, CDR1 is KGHDR, CDR2 SFDVKD. The V and J ends lost 9 bases and 3 bases respectively, with 8 bases between them. CDR3 DNA sequence: TGTGCCACCGCACAGGGCTACGAGCAGTACTTC. Amino acids: CATAQGYEQYF.

The chain links TRBV5-4 to TRBJ2-3; 8 nucleotides align to TRBD1. Germline V gene data show CDR1 as SGHNT and CDR2 as YYREEE (reference sequence). This CDR3 has 13 residues. V dropped 3 bases and J dropped 9; count of bases not matched to a gene: 6. Written as DNA, the CDR3 is TGTGCCAGCAGCTCCCGACAGGGGACAACGCAGTATTTT. This codes for CASSSRQGTTQYF. Based on the CDR3 plus reference TRBV5-4 and TRBJ2-3, the full variable domain is ETGVTQSPTHLIKTRGQQVTLRCSSQSGHNTVSWYQQALGQGPQFIFQYYREEENGRGNFPPRFSGLQFPNYSSELNVNALELDDSALYLCASSSRQGTTQYFGPGTRLTVL.

This clonotype came up a few times. The gene calls are TRBV6-2 or TRBV6-3 and TRBJ1-1, with unresolved D. V lost 5 bases and J lost 5, with 30 bases in between. The germline CDR1 and CDR2 sequences are MNHEY and SVGEGT. The CDR3 length is 19 residues. The CDR3 loop is CASSPYSDLPPSRTTEAFF. The DNA of the CDR3 is TGTGCCAGCAGTCCTTACAGTGATCTCCCCCCCTCGCGGACTACTGAAGCTTTCTTT.

The V call is TRBV6-5, the J call TRBJ2-1; a possible D gene is TRBD2 (7 bases). V lost 6 bases and J 5 bases, leaving 20 bases between the germline ends. Germline V gene sequence: CDR1 MNHEY, CDR2 SVGAGI. The CDR3 spans 16 residues. CDR3 in DNA: TGTGCCAGCAGAAGACGAGGGGGGGCGCGGAACAATGAGCAGTTCTTC. This codes for CASRRRGGARNNEQFF.

This rearrangement joins TRBV4-3 to TRBJ2-7; D is perhaps TRBD1 or TRBD2 (5 bases each). CDR3 length equals 14 residues. Germline V lookup: CDR1 LGHNA, CDR2 YSLEER. The V end lost 5 bases, the J end lost 2 bases, and 13 bases lay between the germline ends. The CDR3 DNA follows: TGCGCCAGCAGCTCGGGACCGTTAACCTACGAGCAGTACTTC. This gives the protein CASSSGPLTYEQYF.

Worth noting for this clonotype: This could be a read error, since a much larger clone is one nucleotide away. The chain has TRBV14 and TRBJ1-6; 7 nucleotides line up with TRBD1. The germline gives CDR1 SGHDN, CDR2 FVKESK. The length of the CDR3 is 14 residues. CDR3 sequence: CVSSLGQFNSPLHF. CDR3 coding DNA: TGTGTCAGCAGCCTGGGACAGTTTAATTCACCCCTCCACTTT.

This clonotype was found many times. V gene TRBV7-8 combines with J gene TRBJ2-1; 9 positions match TRBD1. Per germline, CDR1 SGHVS and CDR2 FQNEAQ. After removal of 3 bases from V and 4 bases from J, the junction contained 4 bases not matched to a gene. CDR3 length: 15 residues. This CDR3 reads CASSFTGGAYNEQFF. The CDR3 bases are TGTGCCAGCAGCTTTACAGGGGGCGCGTACAATGAGCAGTTCTTC.

The chain uses TRBV20-1 and TRBJ2-2; D might be TRBD2 (6 bases). V lost 0 bases and J 14 bases, leaving 13 bases between the germline ends. The CDR3 has 12 amino acids. In germline, CDR1 is DFQATT, CDR2 SNEGSKA (reference sequence). CDR3 sequence: CSARDSGGGLFF. Here the CDR3 DNA reads TGCAGTGCTAGAGATAGCGGAGGCGGTCTGTTTTTT.

The genes are TRBV18 and TRBJ2-7; D remains ambiguous. Germline lookup yields CDR1 KGHSH and CDR2 LQKENI. V was cut by 2 bases and J by 3 bases, with 17 bases left in between. The CDR3 runs 16 residues. The CDR3 reads CASSPKQRTKFYEQYF. CDR3 bases: TGTGCCAGCTCACCAAAGCAGAGGACCAAATTCTACGAGCAGTACTTC.

Turning to this clonotype: A single base separates this from a much larger clone, so it may be a read error. As the CDR3 is not closed by the conserved phenylalanine or tryptophan, this likely results from a read error. This chain links TRBV2 with TRBJ1-5; D gene unclear. Trimming removed 2 bases from V and 5 bases from J, with 7 bases in between. The CDR3 sequence is 13 residues long. Germline CDR1 reads SNHLY; CDR2 reads FYNNEI. The DNA for the CDR3 is TGTGCCAGCAGTGAAAACCGGGATCAGCCCCAGCATTCT. The encoded protein is CASSENRDQPQHS.

This clonotype showed up just a few times. V gene TRBV4-3 combines with J gene TRBJ2-1; 9 nucleotides line up with TRBD1. The germline V gene has CDR1 LGHNA and CDR2 YSLEER. This CDR3 contains 16 residues. V lost 4 bases, J lost 5 bases, and 9 bases stayed unmatched. The CDR3 DNA sequence: TGCGCCAGCAGCCTATACCACGGACAGGGGAACAATGAGCAGTTCTTC. This codes for CASSLYHGQGNNEQFF.

V and J are TRBV20-1 and TRBJ2-5, with TRBD2 identical over 11 bases. The CDR3 has 13 residues. The V and J ends lost 6 bases and 5 bases, in that order; junction bases with no gene match: 5. In germline, CDR1 is DFQATT, CDR2 SNEGSKA (reference sequence). CDR3 sequence: CSASTSGTETQYF. Written as DNA, the CDR3 is TGCAGTGCATCGACTAGCGGGACGGAGACCCAGTACTTC.

This clonotype is classed as medium-sized. This chain links TRBV15 with TRBJ2-1, with 9 bases matching TRBD2. V gave up 1 base and J gave up 0 bases; unmatched junction bases: 7. The CDR3 extends over 18 amino acids. The germline CDR1 and CDR2 sequences are LNHNV and YYDKDF (reference sequence). CDR3 region: CATSRGGAGGSSYNEQFF. The CDR3 region has the DNA TGTGCCACCAGCAGAGGAGGCGCGGGAGGGAGCTCCTACAATGAGCAGTTCTTC.

The chain employs TRBV24-1 and TRBJ2-3; TRBD1 aligns across 10 bases. J lost 5 bases, V lost 9 bases, and 10 bases had no gene match. CDR3 size: 15 residues. CDR1 is KGHDR and CDR2 is SFDVKD in the germline V gene. The chain's CDR3 is CATDPGTGDGDTQYF. CDR3 DNA: TGTGCCACCGACCCCGGGACAGGGGATGGAGATACGCAGTATTTT.

The rearrangement links TRBV27 to TRBJ2-7, with a weak D call TRBD1 (5 bases). The V and J ends lost 6 bases and 3 bases respectively, with 12 bases between them. In germline, CDR1 is MNHEY, CDR2 SMNVEV (reference sequence). This CDR3 is 13 amino acids long. This CDR3 reads CASSTGPRYEQYF. In DNA form, the CDR3 reads TGTGCCAGCAGCACAGGACCGCGCTACGAGCAGTACTTC.

The chain couples TRBV5-5 to TRBJ1-2; D unclear. The ends were cut back, 3 bases at V and 1 base at J, with 10 bases in the middle. In germline, CDR1 is SGHKS, CDR2 YYEKEE (reference sequence). The CDR3 totals 14 residues. The CDR3 here is CASSSELHNYGYTF. Here the CDR3 DNA reads TGTGCCAGCAGCTCGGAGCTCCATAACTATGGCTACACCTTC.

This clonotype was seen just once. The chain couples TRBV11-3 to TRBJ2-3, with 10 bases that match TRBD1. This CDR3 has 14 amino acids. Germline trimming cut 5 bases from V and 5 bases from J; bases unmatched to any gene: 4. CDR1 is SGHNT and CDR2 is YENEEA in the germline V gene. This CDR3 reads CASSKTGGVDTQYF. In nucleotides, the CDR3 is TGTGCCAGCAGCAAGACAGGGGGCGTAGATACGCAGTATTTT.

DNA of the CDR3: TGTGCCAGCAGTCCAGGGTCGATCCACGAGCAGTACTTC. Residues: CASSPGSIHEQYF. The chain carries TRBV6-5 and TRBJ2-7, with D possibly being TRBD1 (5 bases). In germline, CDR1 is MNHEY, CDR2 SVGAGI. This CDR3 has 13 amino acids. The V end lost 5 bases, the J end lost 5 bases, and 13 bases lay between the germline ends.

As to this clonotype: One end of the junction does not line up with germline, which may come from a read error. The chain links TRBV5-4 to TRBJ2-1; TRBD1 might be the D (5 bases). This CDR3 is built from 15 residues. The germline gives CDR1 SGHNT, CDR2 YYREEE (reference sequence). The CDR3 DNA sequence: TGTGCCAGCAGCTTAGGGCAGGGAACCTACAATGGGCAGTTCTTC. Translation: CASSLGQGTYNGQFF.

This chain connects TRBV7-2 to TRBJ1-1; perhaps TRBD1 as D (5 bases). Germline CDR1 reads SGHTA; CDR2 reads FQGNSA. The CDR3 contains 16 residues. V was shortened by 1 base and J by 1 base, with 13 bases between the two germline ends. The CDR3 reads CASSLDRVGENTEAFF. CDR3 nucleotide sequence: TGTGCCAGCAGCTTAGATCGAGTAGGGGAGAACACTGAAGCTTTCTTT.

This clonotype was seen a few times. The V and J genes are TRBV25-1 and TRBJ1-2; the match to TRBD1 covers 10 bases. Germline V lookup: CDR1 MGHDK, CDR2 SYGVNS. The length of the CDR3 is 16 residues. Losses at the gene ends were 4 bases for V and 2 bases for J; bases not matched to a gene: 7. CDR3: CASSARGTGANYGYTF. CDR3 DNA sequence: TGTGCCAGCAGTGCGCGCGGGACAGGGGCAAACTATGGCTACACCTTC.

In its sample, this clonotype ranks as medium-sized (0.01 to 0.1%). J is TRBJ1-2 and V is TRBV20-1, with TRBD1 as a possible D gene (5 bases). Trimming left V 3 bases short and J 6 bases short, with 14 bases between. Germline CDR1 DFQATT, CDR2 SNEGSKA (reference sequence). This CDR3 is built from 13 residues. CDR3 in DNA: TGCAGTGCTAGTGGGCAGGGTTGGGATGGCTACACCTTC. It encodes CSASGQGWDGYTF.

This clonotype was seen a handful of times. The V call is TRBV15, the J call TRBJ2-7; a possible D gene is TRBD2 (6 bases). The germline CDR1 and CDR2 sequences are LNHNV and YYDKDF (reference sequence). The CDR3 runs 14 residues. The V end lost 0 bases, the J end lost 5 bases, and 11 bases lay between the germline ends. The CDR3 DNA sequence: TGTGCCACCAGCAGAGATGCAGGAGGGGACGAGCAGTACTTC. Protein: CATSRDAGGDEQYF.

This clonotype was recorded many times. The chain joins TRBV20-1 to TRBJ2-7; tentatively, D is TRBD2 (6 bases). The germline V gene has CDR1 DFQATT and CDR2 SNEGSKA (reference sequence). The CDR3 length is 13 residues. V was shortened by 4 bases and J by 1 base, with 11 bases between the two germline ends. For the CDR3, the DNA is TGCAGTGCTACCGCTAGCGAATCCTACGAGCAGTACTTC. Amino acids: CSATASESYEQYF.

This chain links TRBV10-3 with TRBJ2-7; tentative D call: TRBD1 (7 bases). Germline V gives CDR1 ENHRY, CDR2 SYGVKD. The ends were cut back, 4 bases at V and 2 bases at J, with 12 bases in the middle. The CDR3 loop spans 14 amino acids. In DNA form, the CDR3 reads TGTGCCATCAGTGCGGAGGGGGCGGCCTACGAGCAGTACTTC. Protein sequence: CAISAEGAAYEQYF.

This clonotype was seen repeatedly, ten times or more. The chain recombines TRBV7-3 with TRBJ2-5, with 12 positions matching TRBD2. Germline CDR1 is SGHTA and CDR2 is FQGTGA. The trim removed 2 bases at V and 4 bases at J, leaving 2 bases unmatched. The CDR3 length is 15 residues. The DNA of the CDR3 is TGTGCCAGCAGCTTAGGGGGACTAGCGGGAGAGACCCAGTACTTC. Protein product: CASSLGGLAGETQYF.

The sample holds one count of this clonotype. The rearrangement uses TRBV6-6 and TRBJ2-3; 9 nucleotides match TRBD2. Looked up from germline, CDR1 is MNHNY and CDR2 is SVGAGI (reference sequence). The CDR3 loop spans 16 amino acids. Trimming took 0 bases from V and 4 from J; bases not matched to a gene: 5. Written as DNA, the CDR3 is TGTGCCAGCAGTTACTCCACAGCGGGAGGAGCAGATACGCAGTATTTT. This gives the protein CASSYSTAGGADTQYF.

At least ten counts were recorded for this clonotype. One junction end disagrees with the germline gene, perhaps due to a read error. The chain uses TRBV6-1 and TRBJ2-7; 7 nucleotides agree with TRBD2. This CDR3 is 13 amino acids long. Germline V lookup: CDR1 MNHNS, CDR2 SASEGT. The CDR3 reads CASREAGTYEQYF. The CDR3 DNA reads TGTGCCAGCAGAGAAGCGGGGACCTACGAGCAGTACTTC.

A note on this clonotype: A clone one base away is much larger, so this may be a read error. This chain uses TRBV19 with TRBJ2-3; perhaps D is TRBD1 or TRBD2 (6 bases each). Germline V CDR1 and CDR2: LNHDA, SQIVND (reference sequence). The CDR3 is made up of 12 amino acids. V lost 3 bases and J lost 8, with 9 bases in between. The DNA for the CDR3 is TGTGCCAGTAGTATGAAGGGGGGTACGCAGTATTTT. As protein: CASSMKGGTQYF.

Ten or more counts support this clonotype. The J gene is TRBJ2-7, the V gene TRBV5-8; D gene uncertain. Germline V gene sequence: CDR1 SGHTS, CDR2 YDEGEE. This CDR3 comprises 11 residues. V was pared by 0 bases and J by 6 bases, with 4 bases between. CDR3 DNA sequence: TGTGCCAGCAGCTTGGCCCTCGAGCAGTACTTC. This codes for CASSLALEQYF.

At least ten counts were recorded for this clonotype. The chain is built from TRBV10-2 and TRBJ2-1; TRBD1 aligns across 9 bases. The germline V gene encodes CDR1 WSHSY and CDR2 SAAADI. The ends lost 7 bases at V and 8 bases at J; junction bases unmatched: 6. CDR3 length: 13 amino acids. CDR3 bases: TGCGCCAGCAATTATGACAGGGGGGATGAGCAGTTCTTC. Translated, it gives CASNYDRGDEQFF.